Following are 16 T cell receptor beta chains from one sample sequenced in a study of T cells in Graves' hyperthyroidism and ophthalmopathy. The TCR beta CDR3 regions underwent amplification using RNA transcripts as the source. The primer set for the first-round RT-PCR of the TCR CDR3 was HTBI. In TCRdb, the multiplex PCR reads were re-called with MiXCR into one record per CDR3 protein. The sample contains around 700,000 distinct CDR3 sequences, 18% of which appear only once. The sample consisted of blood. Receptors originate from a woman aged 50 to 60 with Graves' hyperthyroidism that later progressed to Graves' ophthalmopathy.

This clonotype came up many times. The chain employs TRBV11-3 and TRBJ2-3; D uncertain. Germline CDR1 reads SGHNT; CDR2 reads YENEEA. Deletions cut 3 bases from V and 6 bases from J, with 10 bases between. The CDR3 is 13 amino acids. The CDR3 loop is CASSFETADTQYF. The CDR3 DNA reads TGTGCCAGCAGCTTTGAGACCGCGGATACGCAGTATTTT.

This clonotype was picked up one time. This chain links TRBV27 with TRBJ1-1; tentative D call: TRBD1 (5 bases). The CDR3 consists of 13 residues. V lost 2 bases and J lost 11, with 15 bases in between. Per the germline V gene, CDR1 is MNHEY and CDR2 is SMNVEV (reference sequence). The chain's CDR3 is CASSLIEGAGAFF. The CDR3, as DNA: TGTGCCAGCAGTTTAATTGAAGGGGCGGGCGCTTTCTTT.

The CDR3 DNA follows: TGTGCCAGCACAGTCGGGTTGAACACTGAAGCTTTCTTT. The encoded protein is CASTVGLNTEAFF. The rearrangement uses TRBV6-1 and TRBJ1-1; D remains unclear. Per germline, CDR1 MNHNS and CDR2 SASEGT. CDR3 length: 13 amino acids. Trimming removed 7 bases from V and 0 bases from J, with 9 bases in between.

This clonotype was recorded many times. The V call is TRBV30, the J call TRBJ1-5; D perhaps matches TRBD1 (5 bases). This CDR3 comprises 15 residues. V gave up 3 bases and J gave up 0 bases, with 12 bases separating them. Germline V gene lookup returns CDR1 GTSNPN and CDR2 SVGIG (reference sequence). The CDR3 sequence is CAWRGDGLSNQPQHF. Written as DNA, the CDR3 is TGTGCCTGGAGGGGGGACGGCCTTAGCAATCAGCCCCAGCATTTT.

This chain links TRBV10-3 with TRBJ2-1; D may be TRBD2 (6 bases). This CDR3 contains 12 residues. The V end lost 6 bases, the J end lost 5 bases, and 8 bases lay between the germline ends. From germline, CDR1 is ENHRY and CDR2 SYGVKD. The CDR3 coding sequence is TGTGCCATCAGGGAGGGGAACAATGAGCAGTTCTTC. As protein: CAIREGNNEQFF.

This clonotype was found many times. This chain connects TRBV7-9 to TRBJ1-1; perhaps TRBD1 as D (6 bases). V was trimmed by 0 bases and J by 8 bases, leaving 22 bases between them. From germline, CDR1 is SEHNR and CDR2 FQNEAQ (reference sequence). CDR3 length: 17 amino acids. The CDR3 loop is CASSLAGGLQDSQEAFF. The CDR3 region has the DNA TGTGCCAGCAGCTTAGCGGGAGGCTTGCAGGACAGCCAGGAAGCTTTCTTT.

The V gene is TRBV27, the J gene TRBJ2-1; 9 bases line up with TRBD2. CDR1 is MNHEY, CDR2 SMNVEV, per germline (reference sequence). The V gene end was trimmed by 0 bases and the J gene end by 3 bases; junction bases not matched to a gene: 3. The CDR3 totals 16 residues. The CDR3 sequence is CASSLSAAGGYNEQFF. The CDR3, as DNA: TGTGCCAGCAGTTTATCCGCAGCGGGGGGCTACAATGAGCAGTTCTTC.

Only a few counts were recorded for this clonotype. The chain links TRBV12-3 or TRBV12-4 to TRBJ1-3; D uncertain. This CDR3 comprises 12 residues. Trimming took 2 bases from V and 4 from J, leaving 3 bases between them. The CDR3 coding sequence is TGTGCCAGCAGTTTAAACGGAAACACCATATATTTT. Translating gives CASSLNGNTIYF.

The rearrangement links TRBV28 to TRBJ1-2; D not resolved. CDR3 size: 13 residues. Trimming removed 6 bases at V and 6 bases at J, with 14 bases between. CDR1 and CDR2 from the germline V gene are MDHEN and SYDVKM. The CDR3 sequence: CASRLVRSDGYTF. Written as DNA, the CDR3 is TGTGCCAGCAGACTTGTAAGATCGGATGGCTACACCTTC.

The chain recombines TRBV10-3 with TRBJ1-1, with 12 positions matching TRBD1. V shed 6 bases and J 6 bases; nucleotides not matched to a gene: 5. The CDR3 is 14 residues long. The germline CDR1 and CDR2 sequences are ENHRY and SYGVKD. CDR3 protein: CAIRGDRGPPEAFF. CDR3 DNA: TGTGCCATCAGGGGGGACAGGGGGCCTCCTGAAGCTTTCTTT.

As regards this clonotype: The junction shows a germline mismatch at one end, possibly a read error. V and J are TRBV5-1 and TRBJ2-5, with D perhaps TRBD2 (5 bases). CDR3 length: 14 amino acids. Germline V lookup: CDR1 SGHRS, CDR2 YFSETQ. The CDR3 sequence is CASGLAPSRETQYF. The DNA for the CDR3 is TGCGCCAGCGGCTTGGCTCCTAGCCGAGAGACCCAGTACTTC.

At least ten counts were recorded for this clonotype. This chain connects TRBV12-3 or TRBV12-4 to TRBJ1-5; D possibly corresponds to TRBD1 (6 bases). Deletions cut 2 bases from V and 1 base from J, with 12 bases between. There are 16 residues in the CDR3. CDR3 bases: TGTGCCAGCAGTTTACAGGGGATTACAAGCAATCAGCCCCAGCATTTT. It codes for CASSLQGITSNQPQHF.

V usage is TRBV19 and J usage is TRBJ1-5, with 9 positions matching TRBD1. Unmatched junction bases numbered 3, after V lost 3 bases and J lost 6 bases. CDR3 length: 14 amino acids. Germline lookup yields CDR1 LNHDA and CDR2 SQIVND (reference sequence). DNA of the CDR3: TGTGCCAGTAGTATCGAGACAGGGGGTCAGCCCCAGCATTTT. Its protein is CASSIETGGQPQHF.

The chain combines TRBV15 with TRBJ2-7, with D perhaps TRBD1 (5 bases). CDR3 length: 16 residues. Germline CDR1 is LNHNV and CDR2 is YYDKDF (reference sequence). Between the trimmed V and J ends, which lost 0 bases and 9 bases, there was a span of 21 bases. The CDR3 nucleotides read TGTGCCACCAGCAGAGATCGGTCAGCGAGATCTACAGGGCAGTACTTC. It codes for CATSRDRSARSTGQYF.

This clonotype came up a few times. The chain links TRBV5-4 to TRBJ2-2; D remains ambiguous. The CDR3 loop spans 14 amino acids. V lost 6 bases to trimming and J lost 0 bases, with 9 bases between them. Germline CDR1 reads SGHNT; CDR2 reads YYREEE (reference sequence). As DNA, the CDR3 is TGTGCCAGCAACTTCTTACCGAACACCGGGGAGCTGTTTTTT. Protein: CASNFLPNTGELFF.

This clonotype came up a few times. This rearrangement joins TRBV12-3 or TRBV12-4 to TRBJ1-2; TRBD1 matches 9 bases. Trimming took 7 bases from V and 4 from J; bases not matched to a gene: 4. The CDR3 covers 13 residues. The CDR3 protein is CASTRTGVYGYTF. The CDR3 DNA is TGTGCCAGCACCAGGACAGGGGTCTATGGCTACACCTTC.